The clone carrying this TCR beta chain has just one count. The data were obtained in a study of blood T cell repertoires in COVID-19. As for the study in general: In each case, the material was cDNA or gDNA derived from T cells, B-cell-depleted T cells, or PBMCs.

This CDR3 comprises 17 residues. The germline V gene encodes CDR1 MNHEY and CDR2 SMNVEV (reference sequence). V lost 4 bases and J lost 0; bases outside the gene matches: 5. Methods used by the authors: Estimation of nucleated cell counts relied on the amplification of reference gene primers. This table comes from immunoSEQ multiplex PCR, and its TCRdb copy is limited to in-frame clones, with some not included. That table gives V, J and clone size, and the DNA gave D and trimming. This sample has about 45,000 clones, with 86% found just once. The receptor was derived from a human donor in a cohort sampled during active COVID-19. Sequencing was done on a sample of peripheral blood. J is TRBJ2-2 and V is TRBV27; 10 bases are a match to TRBD2. The chain's CDR3 is CASSSLAGDTNTGELFF. In DNA form, the CDR3 reads TGTGCCAGCAGTTCCCTAGCGGGGGATACGAACACCGGGGAGCTGTTTTTT.